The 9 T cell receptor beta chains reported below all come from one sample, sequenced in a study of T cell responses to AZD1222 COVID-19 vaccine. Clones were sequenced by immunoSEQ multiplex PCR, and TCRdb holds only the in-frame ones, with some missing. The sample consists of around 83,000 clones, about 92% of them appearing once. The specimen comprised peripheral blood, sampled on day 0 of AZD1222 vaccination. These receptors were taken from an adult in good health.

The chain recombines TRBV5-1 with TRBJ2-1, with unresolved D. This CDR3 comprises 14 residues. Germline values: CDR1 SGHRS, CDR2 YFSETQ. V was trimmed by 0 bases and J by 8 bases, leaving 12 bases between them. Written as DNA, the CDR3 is TGCGCCAGCAGCTTGGAGGGCCGTGGGGATGAGCAGTTCTTC. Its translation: CASSLEGRGDEQFF.

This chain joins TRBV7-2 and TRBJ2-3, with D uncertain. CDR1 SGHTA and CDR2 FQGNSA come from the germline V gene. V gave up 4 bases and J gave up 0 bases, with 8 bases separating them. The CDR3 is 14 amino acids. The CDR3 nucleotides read TGTGCCAGCAGCTCCCCCCAAAGCACAGATACGCAGTATTTT. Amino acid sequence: CASSSPQSTDTQYF.

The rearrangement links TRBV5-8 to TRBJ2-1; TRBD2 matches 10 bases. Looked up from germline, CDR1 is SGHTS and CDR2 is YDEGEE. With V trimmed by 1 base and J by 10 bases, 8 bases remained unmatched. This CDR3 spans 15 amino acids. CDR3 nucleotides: TGTGCCAGCAGCTTGTTGCTAGCGGGAGCGGGGGAGCAGTTCTTC. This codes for CASSLLLAGAGEQFF.

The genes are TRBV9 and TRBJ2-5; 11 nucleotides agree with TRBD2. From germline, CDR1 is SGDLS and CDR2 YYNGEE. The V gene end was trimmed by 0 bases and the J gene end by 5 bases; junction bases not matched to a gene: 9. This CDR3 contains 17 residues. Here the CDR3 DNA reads TGTGCCAGCAGCGTAGGTAGCGGGAGGGCCGGTCAGGAGACCCAGTACTTC. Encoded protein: CASSVGSGRAGQETQYF.

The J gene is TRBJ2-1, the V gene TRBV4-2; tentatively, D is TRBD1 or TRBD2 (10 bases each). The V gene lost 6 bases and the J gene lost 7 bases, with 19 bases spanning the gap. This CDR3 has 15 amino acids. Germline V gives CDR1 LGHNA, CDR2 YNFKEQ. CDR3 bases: TGTGCCAGCAGAGAACTAGCGGGACAGGGGAATGAGCAGTTCTTC. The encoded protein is CASRELAGQGNEQFF.

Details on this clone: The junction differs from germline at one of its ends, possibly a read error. This CDR3 reads CASSPTTGGQETQYF. The DNA of the CDR3 is TGTGCTAGCAGCCCGACGACAGGGGGACAAGAGACCCAGTACTTC. The chain couples TRBV7-7 to TRBJ2-5; 9 bases are a match to TRBD1. Germline V gene sequence: CDR1 SSHAT, CDR2 FNYEAQ (reference sequence). The CDR3 runs 15 residues.

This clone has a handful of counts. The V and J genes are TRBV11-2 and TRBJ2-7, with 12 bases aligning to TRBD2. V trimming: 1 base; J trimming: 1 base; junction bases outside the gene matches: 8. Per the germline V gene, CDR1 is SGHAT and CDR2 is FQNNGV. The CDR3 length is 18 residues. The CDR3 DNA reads TGTGCCAGCAGCTTAGTTACTAGCGGGAGGAAGGCTTCCTACGAGCAGTACTTC. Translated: CASSLVTSGRKASYEQYF.

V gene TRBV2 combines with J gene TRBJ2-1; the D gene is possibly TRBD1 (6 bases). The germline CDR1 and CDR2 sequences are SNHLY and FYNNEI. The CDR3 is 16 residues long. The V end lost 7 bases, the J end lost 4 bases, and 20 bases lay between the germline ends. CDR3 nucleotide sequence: TGTGCCAGCATCAAAGGCCGGACAGCTACTTACAATGAGCAGTTCTTC. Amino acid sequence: CASIKGRTATYNEQFF.

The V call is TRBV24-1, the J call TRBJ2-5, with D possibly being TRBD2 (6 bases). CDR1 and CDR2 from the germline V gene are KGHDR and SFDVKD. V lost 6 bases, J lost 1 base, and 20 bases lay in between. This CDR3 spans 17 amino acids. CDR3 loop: CATSPGTFWGRQETQYF. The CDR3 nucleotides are TGTGCCACCAGTCCTGGGACTTTCTGGGGTCGCCAAGAGACCCAGTACTTC.